The 10 T cell receptor beta chains below were found in one sample sequenced in a study of shared clonotypes between healthy human individuals. The data were produced by immunoSEQ multiplex PCR, yet TCRdb's version contains in-frame clones alone and is incomplete. Of roughly 510,000 clones listed, about three quarters are singletons. What was sequenced was PBMCs. The source of these receptors is a woman aged 40-49 years in good health. Some clones in this sample may be carry-over from other donors' samples.

This clone is medium-sized by share. The chain uses TRBV2 and TRBJ2-7, with 11 bases fitting TRBD1. The CDR3 runs to 14 residues. V trimming: 5 bases; J trimming: 6 bases; junction bases outside the gene matches: 6. Germline assignment: CDR1 SNHLY and CDR2 FYNNEI. CDR3 in DNA: TGTGCCAGCAGTAGAACCGGGACAGGGGGCGAGCAGTACTTC. This translates into CASSRTGTGGEQYF. The whole variable domain, filled in from reference TRBV2 and TRBJ2-7, reads EPEVTQTPSHQVTQMGQEVILRCVPISNHLYFYWYRQILGQKVEFLVSFYNNEISEKSEIFDDQFSVERPDGSNFTLKIRSTKLEDSAMYFCASSRTGTGGEQYFGPGTRLTVT.

The V and J genes are TRBV14 and TRBJ2-7; 11 bases line up with TRBD2. This CDR3 has 15 residues. CDR1 and CDR2 (germline): SGHDN, FVKESK. V lost 3 bases and J lost 6; bases outside the gene matches: 7. CDR3 nucleotides: TGTGCCAGCAGCCAGACTACTAGCGGGAGTCGCGAGCAGTACTTC. Translated, it gives CASSQTTSGSREQYF.

The V and J genes are TRBV2 and TRBJ1-5; a weak D match, TRBD1 (6 bases). V lost 5 bases and J 1 base, leaving 9 bases between the germline ends. This CDR3 spans 14 amino acids. The V gene's germline CDR1 is SNHLY and CDR2 FYNNEI. In DNA form, the CDR3 reads TGTGCCAGCAGTCCTGACAGGAGCAATCAGCCCCAGCATTTT. This translates into CASSPDRSNQPQHF. The whole variable domain, filled in from reference TRBV2 and TRBJ1-5, reads EPEVTQTPSHQVTQMGQEVILRCVPISNHLYFYWYRQILGQKVEFLVSFYNNEISEKSEIFDDQFSVERPDGSNFTLKIRSTKLEDSAMYFCASSPDRSNQPQHFGDGTRLSIL.

The J gene is TRBJ2-4, the V gene TRBV5-1, with TRBD1 matching 7 bases. The CDR3 has 15 amino acids. Germline trimming cut 0 bases from V and 4 bases from J; bases unmatched to any gene: 4. In germline, CDR1 is SGHRS, CDR2 YFSETQ. CDR3 DNA sequence: TGCGCCAGCAGCTTGGAGTCAGGGGGTAAAAACATTCAGTACTTC. Translation gives CASSLESGGKNIQYF.

A few counts support this clone. Other DNA sequences within the sample encode an identical CDR3. The rearrangement uses TRBV15 and TRBJ2-4, with D hard to call. V lost 0 bases and J lost 0, with 6 bases in between. CDR3 size: 15 residues. Germline V gives CDR1 LNHNV, CDR2 YYDKDF (reference sequence). CDR3 coding DNA: TGTGCCACCAGCAGAGATCTCCTAGCCAAAAACATTCAGTACTTC. Residues: CATSRDLLAKNIQYF. The full variable domain, in which reference TRBV15 and TRBJ2-4 provide the parts outside the CDR3, is DAMVIQNPRYQVTQFGKPVTLSCSQTLNHNVMYWYQQKSSQAPKLLFHYYDKDFNNEADTPDNFQSRRPNTSFCFLDIRSPGLGDTAMYLCATSRDLLAKNIQYFGAGTRLSVL.

The chain combines TRBV7-3 with TRBJ2-7, with D unresolved. The CDR3 extends over 16 amino acids. The germline V gene has CDR1 SGHTA and CDR2 FQGTGA. Between the trimmed V and J ends, which lost 4 bases and 0 bases, there was a span of 16 bases. The CDR3 nucleotides read TGTGCCAGCAGCTCCCTTGGAACAGCACCCTCCTACGAGCAGTACTTC. Residues: CASSSLGTAPSYEQYF.

V usage is TRBV5-6 and J usage is TRBJ2-7; 9 nucleotides line up with TRBD1. Looked up from germline, CDR1 is SGHDT and CDR2 is YYEEEE. The trim removed 7 bases at V and 3 bases at J, leaving 5 bases unmatched. CDR3 length: 13 residues. The CDR3 nucleotides are TGTGCCAGCTGGGACAGGGTTAACTACGAGCAGTACTTC. Translating it yields CASWDRVNYEQYF.

This chain uses TRBV9 with TRBJ2-3, with 8 bases identical to TRBD2. Germline loops: CDR1 SGDLS, CDR2 YYNGEE. J was trimmed by 0 bases and V by 2 bases; bases with no gene match: 2. The CDR3 has 15 residues. CDR3 DNA: TGTGCCAGCAGCGTTAGCGGGGATAGCACAGATACGCAGTATTTT. Translating gives CASSVSGDSTDTQYF.

The CDR3 region has the DNA TGTGCCAGTAGTATGGAGCGGGGTTATACTGAAGCTTTCTTT. It codes for CASSMERGYTEAFF. The J gene is TRBJ1-1, the V gene TRBV19; D remains ambiguous. This CDR3 has 14 residues. Germline loops: CDR1 LNHDA, CDR2 SQIVND (reference sequence). V was shortened by 3 bases and J by 5 bases, with 13 bases between the two germline ends.

The chain is built from TRBV7-9 and TRBJ2-2, with TRBD2 identical over 8 bases. Germline CDR1 SEHNR, CDR2 FQNEAQ (reference sequence). The CDR3 extends over 14 amino acids. J gave up 3 bases and V 5 bases, and 2 bases lay outside the gene matches. In DNA, the CDR3 is TGTGCCAGCAGCACTAGCGGTTACACCGGGGAGCTGTTTTTT. Protein product: CASSTSGYTGELFF. Combining the CDR3 with reference TRBV7-9 and TRBJ2-2 gives the whole variable domain DTGVSQNPRHKITKRGQNVTFRCDPISEHNRLYWYRQTLGQGPEFLTYFQNEAQLEKSRLLSDRFSAERPKGSFSTLEIQRTEQGDSAMYLCASSTSGYTGELFFGEGSRLTVL.